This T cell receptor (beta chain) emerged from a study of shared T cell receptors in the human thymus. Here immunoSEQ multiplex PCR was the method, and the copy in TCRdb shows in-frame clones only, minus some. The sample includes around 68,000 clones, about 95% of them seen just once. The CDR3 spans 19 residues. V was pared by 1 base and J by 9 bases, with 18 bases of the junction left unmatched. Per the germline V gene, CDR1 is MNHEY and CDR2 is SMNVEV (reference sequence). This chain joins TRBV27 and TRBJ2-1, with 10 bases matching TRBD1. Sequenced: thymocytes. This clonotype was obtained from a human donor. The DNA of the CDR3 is TGTGCCAGCAGTTTATTGCCGGGACAGGGGAAAGGGGCAGGGGGTGAGCAGTTCTTC. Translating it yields CASSLLPGQGKGAGGEQFF.